This is a list of T cell receptor beta chains from one sample in a study of shared clonotypes between healthy human individuals. Assay: immunoSEQ multiplex PCR; the TCRdb copy retains only in-frame clones and omits some. The table shows about 470,000 clones, with around 79% occurring only once. Specimen: PBMCs. The receptors shown here come from a woman in her 40s in good health. Some clones in this sample may be carry-over from other donors' samples. CDR3s include the opening cysteine and the closing phenylalanine or tryptophan. D genes are given only for firm matches. Not every row has a clone size; where given, it reads once, few, many or a size class.

J gene: TRBJ1-1; V gene: TRBV28; clone size: .; D gene: .; CDR3 DNA: TGTGCCAGCAGTTTACCCTCACCGGTCACTGAAGCTTTCTTT; CDR3 protein: CASSLPSPVTEAFF
J gene: TRBJ2-1; V gene: TRBV7-9; clone size: many; D gene: .; CDR3 DNA: TGTGCCAGCACCTCAGGGGGGTATGAGCAGTTCTTC; CDR3 protein: CASTSGGYEQFF
J gene: TRBJ2-1; V gene: TRBV7-8; clone size: .; D gene: .; CDR3 DNA: TGTGCCAGCAACTTAATCTCCCCCGGGCCCCAGGATTACGGTGAGCAGTTCTTC; CDR3 protein: CASNLISPGPQDYGEQFF
J gene: TRBJ2-5; V gene: TRBV27; clone size: .; D gene: .; CDR3 DNA: TGTGCCAGCAGTTTAAGTCTTATAGGGACCCAGTACTTC; CDR3 protein: CASSLSLIGTQYF
J gene: TRBJ1-4; V gene: TRBV7-8; clone size: once; D gene: .; CDR3 DNA: TGTGCCAGCAGCTTTAGACCGCGGGAAAATGAAAAACTGTTTTTT; CDR3 protein: CASSFRPRENEKLFF
J gene: TRBJ2-1; V gene: TRBV4-1; clone size: .; D gene: TRBD2; CDR3 DNA: TGCGCCAGCAGCCAAGACAGAGTAGCGGGAGCTTGGAATGAGCAGTTCTTC; CDR3 protein: CASSQDRVAGAWNEQFF
J gene: TRBJ2-7; V gene: TRBV28; clone size: .; D gene: .; CDR3 DNA: TGTGCCAGCAGTGCCCCATCGGCCTCCGAGCAGTACTTC; CDR3 protein: CASSAPSASEQYF
J gene: TRBJ2-3; V gene: TRBV18; clone size: .; D gene: TRBD2; CDR3 DNA: TGTGCCAGCTCACCATCTAGCGGGAGAACAGATACGCAGTATTTT; CDR3 protein: CASSPSSGRTDTQYF
J gene: TRBJ1-4; V gene: TRBV5-5; clone size: .; D gene: .; CDR3 DNA: TGTGCCAGCAGCTGGGGAGCAGGAGACGAAAAACTGTTTTTT; CDR3 protein: CASSWGAGDEKLFF
J gene: TRBJ2-2; V gene: TRBV4-3; clone size: .; D gene: .; CDR3 DNA: TGCGCCAGCAGCCCCCTTGGGACTGGGGAGCTGTTTTTT; CDR3 protein: CASSPLGTGELFF
J gene: TRBJ1-4; V gene: TRBV11-2; clone size: .; D gene: .; CDR3 DNA: TGTGCCAGCATGGGTCAGATTAATGAAAAACTGTTTTTT; CDR3 protein: CASMGQINEKLFF
J gene: TRBJ2-7; V gene: TRBV30; clone size: once; D gene: TRBD1; CDR3 DNA: TGTGCCTGGAGTGTTGGGCAGGGGGCGGGGGAGCAGTACTTC; CDR3 protein: CAWSVGQGAGEQYF
J gene: TRBJ1-5; V gene: TRBV15; clone size: .; D gene: .; CDR3 DNA: TGTGCCACCAGCACGCGGGGGAACCAGCCCCAGCATTTT; CDR3 protein: CATSTRGNQPQHF
J gene: TRBJ2-2; V gene: TRBV6-6; clone size: .; D gene: .; CDR3 DNA: TGTGCCAGCAGTTTGCGGGAAAGGAACACCGGGGAGCTGTTTTTT; CDR3 protein: CASSLRERNTGELFF
J gene: TRBJ2-1; V gene: TRBV7-2; clone size: .; D gene: .; CDR3 DNA: TGTGCCAGCAGCTTTGGGGTTCTCAATGAGCAGTTCTTC; CDR3 protein: CASSFGVLNEQFF
J gene: TRBJ1-6; V gene: TRBV11-3; clone size: .; D gene: .; CDR3 DNA: TGTGCCAGCAGCCTAACTGCGGGTTCACCCCTCCACTTT; CDR3 protein: CASSLTAGSPLHF
J gene: TRBJ2-7; V gene: TRBV27; clone size: .; D gene: .; CDR3 DNA: TGTGCCAGCAGCCGCCGGGGCCCCTACGAGCAGTACTTC; CDR3 protein: CASSRRGPYEQYF
J gene: TRBJ1-1; V gene: TRBV11-2; clone size: many; D gene: .; CDR3 DNA: TGTGCCAGCAGCCCAGGACAGAACACTGAAGCTTTCTTT; CDR3 protein: CASSPGQNTEAFF
J gene: TRBJ2-1; V gene: TRBV5-1; clone size: .; D gene: TRBD2; CDR3 DNA: TGCGCCAGCAGCCCCTCAGGCGGGACTATTCTTTACAATGAGCAGTTCTTC; CDR3 protein: CASSPSGGTILYNEQFF
J gene: TRBJ2-5; V gene: TRBV27; clone size: .; D gene: TRBD1; CDR3 DNA: TGTGCCAGCAGTTTATGGGGACAGGGGGGGACCCAGTACTTC; CDR3 protein: CASSLWGQGGTQYF
J gene: TRBJ2-7; V gene: TRBV7-3; clone size: .; D gene: TRBD2; CDR3 DNA: TGTGCCAGCAGCGCAACTAGCGGGAGCTCCTACGAGCAGTACTTC; CDR3 protein: CASSATSGSSYEQYF
J gene: TRBJ2-7; V gene: TRBV2; clone size: .; D gene: .; CDR3 DNA: TGTGCCAGCAGTGAAGACGCGGCCGAGCAGTACTTC; CDR3 protein: CASSEDAAEQYF
J gene: TRBJ2-3; V gene: TRBV15; clone size: few; D gene: TRBD2; CDR3 DNA: TGTGCCACCAGCAGAGGCGGGAGAAGCACAGATACGCAGTATTTT; CDR3 protein: CATSRGGRSTDTQYF
J gene: TRBJ2-1; V gene: TRBV28; clone size: .; D gene: TRBD2; CDR3 DNA: TGTGCCAGCAGTCCCCCTAGCGGGAGGGCTTATGAGCAGTTCTTC; CDR3 protein: CASSPPSGRAYEQFF
J gene: TRBJ2-5; V gene: TRBV10-3; clone size: .; D gene: .; CDR3 DNA: TGTGCCATCGCGGAAGACGGAGGGGGCGCTGAGACCCAGTACTTC; CDR3 protein: CAIAEDGGGAETQYF
J gene: TRBJ2-3; V gene: TRBV7-6; clone size: once; D gene: .; CDR3 DNA: TGTGCCAGCAGCTTAGGGTATCAGGGAGCAGATACGCAGTATTTT; CDR3 protein: CASSLGYQGADTQYF
J gene: TRBJ1-2; V gene: TRBV19; clone size: .; D gene: .; CDR3 DNA: TGTGCCAGTAATCGGGGTCGGGAGGATGGCTACACCTTC; CDR3 protein: CASNRGREDGYTF
J gene: TRBJ2-5; V gene: TRBV5-6; clone size: few; D gene: TRBD2; CDR3 DNA: TGTGCCAGCAGCTTGGTAGCGGGAGGGTACCAAGAGACCCAGTACTTC; CDR3 protein: CASSLVAGGYQETQYF
J gene: TRBJ2-7; V gene: TRBV28; clone size: .; D gene: TRBD2; CDR3 DNA: TGTGCCAGCAGTTTACGGGGGCTAGCGGGAGAAGGGCCCGAGCAGTACTTC; CDR3 protein: CASSLRGLAGEGPEQYF
J gene: TRBJ2-1; V gene: TRBV5-6; clone size: .; D gene: .; CDR3 DNA: TGTGCCAGCAGCTTTACGGAGACCGGGACCAGCACCTACAATGAGCAGTTCTTC; CDR3 protein: CASSFTETGTSTYNEQFF
J gene: TRBJ2-2; V gene: TRBV5-1; clone size: once; D gene: TRBD2; CDR3 DNA: TGCGCCAGCAGCGAAGCGGGATCCGGGGAGCTGTTTTTT; CDR3 protein: CASSEAGSGELFF
J gene: TRBJ2-2; V gene: TRBV9; clone size: .; D gene: .; CDR3 DNA: TGTGCCAACGCCCCAGGAAAGCTGGGTGGGGAGCTGTTTTTT; CDR3 protein: CANAPGKLGGELFF
J gene: TRBJ1-5; V gene: TRBV28; clone size: .; D gene: TRBD1; CDR3 DNA: TGTGCCAGCAGACCGGGACAGGGGGCTGGCAATCAGCCCCAGCATTTT; CDR3 protein: CASRPGQGAGNQPQHF
J gene: TRBJ1-1; V gene: TRBV6-1; clone size: .; D gene: .; CDR3 DNA: TGTGCCAGCAGTGACCTGAACACTGAAGCTTTCTTT; CDR3 protein: CASSDLNTEAFF
J gene: TRBJ2-5; V gene: TRBV29-1; clone size: .; D gene: .; CDR3 DNA: TGCAGCGTTGAAAGGGCAGGGGAGACCCAGTACTTC; CDR3 protein: CSVERAGETQYF
J gene: TRBJ2-7; V gene: TRBV5-4; clone size: .; D gene: TRBD2; CDR3 DNA: TGTGCCAGCAGCTTGGCCTCGCGGGAGATGTACGAGCAGTACTTC; CDR3 protein: CASSLASREMYEQYF
J gene: TRBJ2-6; V gene: TRBV4-1; clone size: .; D gene: .; CDR3 DNA: TGCGCCAGCAGCCAAGATTCGGCAGGCAACTCTGGGGCCAACGTCCTGACTTTC; CDR3 protein: CASSQDSAGNSGANVLTF
J gene: TRBJ2-1; V gene: TRBV5-1; clone size: .; D gene: TRBD2; CDR3 DNA: TGCGCCAGCCGACTAGCGGGAGGGGATGAGCAGTTCTTC; CDR3 protein: CASRLAGGDEQFF
J gene: TRBJ2-1; V gene: TRBV2; clone size: .; D gene: TRBD2; CDR3 DNA: TGTGCCAGCAGTGAAGGACTAGCGGGAGGTAATGAGCAGTTCTTC; CDR3 protein: CASSEGLAGGNEQFF
J gene: TRBJ2-3; V gene: TRBV18; clone size: once; D gene: TRBD2; CDR3 DNA: TGTGCCAGCTCCGGGACTAGCGGGAGCACAGATACGCAGTATTTT; CDR3 protein: CASSGTSGSTDTQYF
J gene: TRBJ2-5; V gene: TRBV7-8; clone size: .; D gene: TRBD2; CDR3 DNA: TGTGCCAGCAGATCCGGGACTAGCGGGAGGGGGCAAGAGACCCAGTACTTC; CDR3 protein: CASRSGTSGRGQETQYF
J gene: TRBJ2-7; V gene: TRBV9; clone size: .; D gene: TRBD2; CDR3 DNA: TGTGCCAGCAGCGTCTATCCTAGCGGGAGGCCGTTCGAGCAGTACTTC; CDR3 protein: CASSVYPSGRPFEQYF
J gene: TRBJ2-4; V gene: TRBV2; clone size: .; D gene: .; CDR3 DNA: TGTGCCAGCAGTGTGATGGGCCCGACGAGAAACATTCAGTACTTC; CDR3 protein: CASSVMGPTRNIQYF
J gene: TRBJ2-1; V gene: TRBV4-3; clone size: medium-sized; D gene: TRBD2; CDR3 DNA: TGCGCCAGCAGCCAAGGACTAGCGGGCTCCTACAATGAGCAGTTCTTC; CDR3 protein: CASSQGLAGSYNEQFF
J gene: TRBJ1-2; V gene: TRBV28; clone size: .; D gene: .; CDR3 DNA: TGTGCCAGCAGTGGGGACCCGCGCGGCTACACCTTC; CDR3 protein: CASSGDPRGYTF
J gene: TRBJ1-5; V gene: TRBV10-2; clone size: few; D gene: .; CDR3 DNA: TGCGCCAGCGGCACAGTCACGAGTCAGCCCCAGCATTTT; CDR3 protein: CASGTVTSQPQHF
J gene: TRBJ2-5; V gene: TRBV2; clone size: once; D gene: .; CDR3 DNA: TGTGCCAGCTGTCCATTGATGGGTGAGACCCAGTACTTC; CDR3 protein: CASCPLMGETQYF
J gene: TRBJ1-5; V gene: TRBV7-2; clone size: .; D gene: TRBD1; CDR3 DNA: TGTGCCAGCAGTCCTGGACAGGGATCTTGGCCCCAGCATTTT; CDR3 protein: CASSPGQGSWPQHF
J gene: TRBJ1-2; V gene: TRBV9; clone size: once; D gene: TRBD1; CDR3 DNA: TGTGCCAGCAGCGTGCACCGGGACAGGAGGGTGGCTTGGTTTTATGGCTACACCTTC; CDR3 protein: CASSVHRDRRVAWFYGYTF
J gene: TRBJ1-1; V gene: TRBV9; clone size: .; D gene: .; CDR3 DNA: TGTGCCAGCAGCCCCTTGGCCCAGGCGAACACTGAAGCTTTCTTT; CDR3 protein: CASSPLAQANTEAFF
J gene: TRBJ2-7; V gene: TRBV11-2; clone size: .; D gene: TRBD1; CDR3 DNA: TGTGCCAGCAGCTCCACAGGGGGCCGCTACGAGCAGTACTTC; CDR3 protein: CASSSTGGRYEQYF
J gene: TRBJ2-1; V gene: TRBV9; clone size: .; D gene: TRBD2; CDR3 DNA: TGTGCCAGCAGCGTAGGACTAGCGGGATCGGCGTACAATGAGCAGTTCTTC; CDR3 protein: CASSVGLAGSAYNEQFF
J gene: TRBJ1-5; V gene: TRBV19; clone size: .; D gene: .; CDR3 DNA: TGTGCCAGTAGTAAGCAGGGGAGCGATCAGCCCCAGCATTTT; CDR3 protein: CASSKQGSDQPQHF
J gene: TRBJ2-7; V gene: TRBV18; clone size: .; D gene: TRBD2; CDR3 DNA: TGTGCCAGCTCACCGACTAGCGGGGGGTCCTACGAGCAGTACTTC; CDR3 protein: CASSPTSGGSYEQYF
J gene: TRBJ2-5; V gene: TRBV30; clone size: many; D gene: .; CDR3 DNA: TGTGCCTGGACAAGACAAGAGACCCAGTACTTC; CDR3 protein: CAWTRQETQYF
J gene: TRBJ2-1; V gene: TRBV28; clone size: .; D gene: .; CDR3 DNA: TGTGCCAGCAGTGTGACAGGTTCCTACAATGAGCAGTTCTTC; CDR3 protein: CASSVTGSYNEQFF
J gene: TRBJ2-7; V gene: TRBV5-6; clone size: .; D gene: .; CDR3 DNA: TGTGCCAGCAGCTTGGGGGCATACGAGCAGTACTTC; CDR3 protein: CASSLGAYEQYF
J gene: TRBJ1-3; V gene: TRBV18; clone size: .; D gene: .; CDR3 DNA: TGTGCCAGCTCACCGGTACAGCGAAGCTCTGGAAACACCATATATTTT; CDR3 protein: CASSPVQRSSGNTIYF